The 32 T cell receptor beta chains presented below share a single source sample, sequenced in a study of blood T cell repertoires in COVID-19. Sequencing used immunoSEQ multiplex PCR; TCRdb keeps in-frame clones, though not all of them. The sample holds 210,000 or so clones, more than 85% seen once. The sequencing sample was made of peripheral blood. These receptors came from a man between 40 and 49 years old with active or convalescent COVID-19.

The rearrangement links TRBV7-2 to TRBJ1-2; tentatively, D is TRBD1 (6 bases). Germline CDR1 and CDR2: SGHTA and FQGNSA. The V end lost 0 bases, the J end lost 4 bases, and 15 bases lay between the germline ends. CDR3 length: 16 residues. The CDR3 nucleotides read TGTGCCAGCAGCTTAGCGTTAGGGGGATGGAGCTATGGCTACACCTTC. This sequence encodes CASSLALGGWSYGYTF.

V usage is TRBV7-6 and J usage is TRBJ1-1; 7 bases line up with TRBD1. The germline gives CDR1 SGHVS, CDR2 FNYEAQ. The junction had 10 bases not matched to a gene; V was cut back by 7 bases and J by 2 bases. The CDR3 is made up of 15 amino acids. CDR3 in amino acids: CASTALTGSNTEAFF. CDR3 in DNA: TGTGCCAGCACCGCTTTGACAGGGAGTAACACTGAAGCTTTCTTT.

The V gene is TRBV6-5, the J gene TRBJ1-4, with TRBD1 matching 8 bases. Germline CDR1 reads MNHEY; CDR2 reads SVGAGI. The CDR3 contains 15 residues. Trimming removed 0 bases from V and 10 bases from J; junction bases left unmatched: 7. The CDR3 region has the DNA TGTGCCAGCAGTTACTCGCGGACAGGGTATGGAAAACTGTTTTTT. This sequence encodes CASSYSRTGYGKLFF.

The chain recombines TRBV7-3 with TRBJ2-2, with D hard to call. The length of the CDR3 is 13 residues. The ends were cut back, 5 bases at V and 6 bases at J, with 10 bases in the middle. Germline-derived CDR1 and CDR2 are SGHTA and FQGTGA. This CDR3 is CASSRVTAGELFF. CDR3 sequence (DNA): TGTGCCAGCAGCCGCGTCACCGCCGGGGAGCTGTTTTTT.

The genes are TRBV27 and TRBJ1-2; 7 nucleotides agree with TRBD1. This CDR3 spans 14 amino acids. V was clipped by 5 bases and J by 3 bases; unmatched bases: 6. The germline V gene has CDR1 MNHEY and CDR2 SMNVEV (reference sequence). The CDR3 sequence: CASSGVTGHYGYTF. The DNA of the CDR3 is TGTGCCAGCAGTGGCGTGACAGGGCACTATGGCTACACCTTC.

The V call is TRBV28, the J call TRBJ1-1; D possibly corresponds to TRBD1 (6 bases). This CDR3 region has 16 residues. Trimming removed 4 bases from V and 1 base from J, with 16 bases in between. CDR1 and CDR2 (germline): MDHEN, SYDVKM. The chain's CDR3 is CASSSPGAEGNTEAFF. The CDR3, as DNA: TGTGCCAGCAGTTCACCAGGGGCAGAGGGGAACACTGAAGCTTTCTTT. Full variable domain (outside the CDR3, taken from reference TRBV28 and TRBJ1-1): DVKVTQSSRYLVKRTGEKVFLECVQDMDHENMFWYRQDPGLGLRLIYFSYDVKMKEKGDIPEGYSVSREKKERFSLILESASTNQTSMYLCASSSPGAEGNTEAFFGQGTRLTVV.

The chain uses TRBV27 and TRBJ2-2; 12 bases match TRBD2. The CDR3 totals 15 residues. Germline V gives CDR1 MNHEY, CDR2 SMNVEV (reference sequence). V was pared by 5 bases and J by 5 bases, with 3 bases of the junction left unmatched. The CDR3 region is CASSAGTSGTGELFF. The DNA of the CDR3 is TGTGCCAGCAGTGCAGGGACTAGCGGGACCGGGGAGCTGTTTTTT.

This chain connects TRBV3-1 (or the pseudogene TRBV3-2) to TRBJ1-1; D gene ambiguous. The germline V gene encodes CDR1 LGHDT and CDR2 YNNKEL (reference sequence). The CDR3 extends over 16 amino acids. V lost 0 bases, J lost 2 bases, and 13 bases lay in between. As DNA, the CDR3 is TGTGCCAGCAGCCAAGATTGGGCAGTCTCAAACACTGAAGCTTTCTTT. Its translation: CASSQDWAVSNTEAFF.

V and J are TRBV3-1 (or the pseudogene TRBV3-2) and TRBJ2-2, with 8 positions matching TRBD1. The length of the CDR3 is 16 residues. Per the germline V gene, CDR1 is LGHDT and CDR2 is YNNKEL (reference sequence). J gave up 7 bases and V 0 bases, and 7 bases lay outside the gene matches. The CDR3 here is CASSQDRDRRGGELFF. CDR3 DNA sequence: TGTGCCAGCAGCCAAGATCGGGACAGGCGGGGCGGGGAGCTGTTTTTT.

V and J are TRBV2 and TRBJ2-3, with 12 bases aligning to TRBD2. There are 17 residues in the CDR3. After removal of 3 bases from V and 3 bases from J, the junction contained 7 bases not matched to a gene. Germline V gene data show CDR1 as SNHLY and CDR2 as FYNNEI. CDR3 bases: TGTGCCAGCAGTGAGACTAGCGGGAGTAGAATAACAGATACGCAGTATTTT. Protein sequence: CASSETSGSRITDTQYF.

This clone was picked up one time. V and J are TRBV7-9 and TRBJ1-1; D is uncertain. The germline CDR1 and CDR2 sequences are SEHNR and FQNEAQ (reference sequence). V was shortened by 2 bases and J by 3 bases, with 7 bases between the two germline ends. CDR3 length equals 13 residues. The CDR3 is CASSLSGYTEAFF. The CDR3 DNA is TGTGCCAGCAGCTTATCCGGGTACACTGAAGCTTTCTTT.

The V call is TRBV5-1, the J call TRBJ2-2; D call uncertain. The CDR3 has 14 amino acids. The ends were cut back, 0 bases at V and 9 bases at J, with 12 bases in the middle. Germline CDR1 is SGHRS and CDR2 is YFSETQ. CDR3 DNA: TGCGCCAGCAGCTTGGCCTCGAGAAACCGGGAGCTGTTTTTT. It specifies CASSLASRNRELFF.

The chain carries TRBV5-1 and TRBJ2-3; 9 nucleotides line up with TRBD2. V was pared by 0 bases and J by 0 bases, with 2 bases of the junction left unmatched. The CDR3 is made up of 16 amino acids. CDR1 is SGHRS and CDR2 is YFSETQ in the germline V gene. CDR3 nucleotides: TGCGCCAGCAGCTTGGGTCTAGCGGGGAGCACAGATACGCAGTATTTT. This sequence encodes CASSLGLAGSTDTQYF. Complete variable domain (other parts from reference TRBV5-1 and TRBJ2-3): KAGVTQTPRYLIKTRGQQVTLSCSPISGHRSVSWYQQTPGQGLQFLFEYFSETQRNKGNFPGRFSGRQFSNSRSEMNVSTLELGDSALYLCASSLGLAGSTDTQYFGPGTRLTVL.

The chain has TRBV5-4 and TRBJ2-5; the D gene is possibly TRBD2 (7 bases). Germline V CDR1 and CDR2: SGHNT, YYREEE (reference sequence). This CDR3 spans 17 amino acids. V gave up 3 bases and J gave up 1 base, with 19 bases separating them. CDR3 residues: CASSWRGGEGTQETQYF. The CDR3, as DNA: TGTGCCAGCAGCTGGAGGGGGGGCGAGGGTACCCAAGAGACCCAGTACTTC.

This chain links TRBV27 with TRBJ1-6, with D possibly matching TRBD1 (5 bases). The CDR3 runs 14 residues. Germline-derived CDR1 and CDR2 are MNHEY and SMNVEV (reference sequence). With 5 bases removed from V and 1 base from J, the gap between germline ends came to 6 bases. In DNA, the CDR3 is TGTGCCAGCAGTCGGGGGTCCTATAATTCACCCCTCCACTTT. Its translation is CASSRGSYNSPLHF.

A single count supports this clone. The chain links TRBV28 to TRBJ1-4; 7 positions match TRBD1. Germline V lookup: CDR1 MDHEN, CDR2 SYDVKM. The V segment lost 6 bases and the J segment 6 bases; nucleotides outside the gene matches: 7. This CDR3 has 14 amino acids. Here the CDR3 reads CASSLTGVDEKLFF. CDR3 in DNA: TGTGCCAGCAGCCTTACAGGGGTCGATGAAAAACTGTTTTTT.

J is TRBJ1-2 and V is TRBV28; maybe TRBD1 (5 bases). Germline V gives CDR1 MDHEN, CDR2 SYDVKM. CDR3 length: 14 residues. Deletions cut 2 bases from V and 0 bases from J, with 7 bases between. CDR3 in DNA: TGTGCCAGCAGTTTAGACAGCCCTAACTATGGCTACACCTTC. As protein: CASSLDSPNYGYTF.

V gene TRBV18 combines with J gene TRBJ2-1; D is possibly TRBD2 (6 bases). This CDR3 has 15 residues. Deletions cut 3 bases from V and 5 bases from J, with 14 bases between. Germline-derived CDR1 and CDR2 are KGHSH and LQKENI. CDR3 coding DNA: TGTGCCAGCTCACCGGGGACTCCCGGAAACAATGAGCAGTTCTTC. Translation gives CASSPGTPGNNEQFF.

The J gene is TRBJ2-3, the V gene TRBV27; D is uncertain. V shed 1 base and J shed 5 bases, with 4 bases lying between them. The CDR3 sequence is 12 residues long. Germline V CDR1 and CDR2: MNHEY, SMNVEV (reference sequence). CDR3 nucleotide sequence: TGTGCCAGCAGTTTATACGGAGATACGCAGTATTTT. This translates into CASSLYGDTQYF.

This clone was seen once. The rearrangement joins TRBV14 to TRBJ2-1; the match to TRBD2 covers 12 bases. The CDR3 extends over 16 amino acids. Germline CDR1 and CDR2: SGHDN and FVKESK. V was clipped by 4 bases and J by 7 bases; unmatched bases: 8. The CDR3 bases are TGTGCCAGCAGCCCGGGACTAGCGGGTTCTTGGAATGAGCAGTTCTTC. The encoded protein is CASSPGLAGSWNEQFF.

J is TRBJ2-1 and V is TRBV15, with 9 bases matching TRBD1. Per germline, CDR1 LNHNV and CDR2 YYDKDF (reference sequence). The CDR3 has 15 residues. V was pared by 3 bases and J by 4 bases, with 4 bases of the junction left unmatched. As DNA, the CDR3 is TGTGCCACCAGCAGCGAGGACAGGGGTTACAATGAGCAGTTCTTC. Encoded protein: CATSSEDRGYNEQFF.

Only one count was recorded for this clone. The V call is TRBV10-3, the J call TRBJ1-1, with TRBD1 matching over 12 bases. This CDR3 is 17 amino acids long. Germline V gives CDR1 ENHRY, CDR2 SYGVKD. Germline trimming cut 2 bases from V and 4 bases from J; bases unmatched to any gene: 8. CDR3 sequence: CAISERDRGLFGTEAFF. In DNA form, the CDR3 reads TGTGCCATCAGTGAGAGGGACAGGGGGCTGTTTGGCACTGAAGCTTTCTTT.

The genes are TRBV28 and TRBJ2-3, with TRBD2 matching 8 bases. Looked up from germline, CDR1 is MDHEN and CDR2 is SYDVKM. Germline trimming cut 5 bases from V and 2 bases from J; bases unmatched to any gene: 18. CDR3 length equals 19 residues. CDR3 residues: CASSTLAGIPPFITDTQYF. The CDR3 region has the DNA TGTGCCAGCAGTACATTAGCGGGGATCCCCCCATTTATCACAGATACGCAGTATTTT. Based on the CDR3 plus reference TRBV28 and TRBJ2-3, the full variable domain is DVKVTQSSRYLVKRTGEKVFLECVQDMDHENMFWYRQDPGLGLRLIYFSYDVKMKEKGDIPEGYSVSREKKERFSLILESASTNQTSMYLCASSTLAGIPPFITDTQYFGPGTRLTVL.

The V gene is TRBV19, the J gene TRBJ1-1; 10 bases are shared with TRBD1. The trim removed 3 bases at V and 3 bases at J, leaving 4 bases unmatched. CDR3 length: 15 residues. Germline CDR1 reads LNHDA; CDR2 reads SQIVND (reference sequence). CDR3 bases: TGTGCCAGTAGTATCCAAGGACAGGGGGACACTGAAGCTTTCTTT. Translating it yields CASSIQGQGDTEAFF.

The chain employs TRBV12-2 and TRBJ2-3; TRBD2, the D gene given by the table, was not confirmed from the DNA. TRBV12-2 is assigned pseudogene status. This CDR3 has 17 residues. The CDR3 spells CASRASSGGAVWDTQYF. The CDR3 coding sequence is TGTGCAAGTCGCGCCTCTAGCGGGGGGGCAGTATGGGATACGCAGTATTTT.

The chain is built from TRBV3-1 (or the pseudogene TRBV3-2) and TRBJ2-3; D might be TRBD2 (6 bases). This CDR3 region has 14 residues. V lost 2 bases, J lost 1 base, and 7 bases lay in between. Germline V CDR1 and CDR2: LGHDT, YNNKEL (reference sequence). As DNA, the CDR3 is TGTGCCAGCAGCCAAAGGGAGGGCACAGATACGCAGTATTTT. It codes for CASSQREGTDTQYF.

V usage is TRBV7-2 and J usage is TRBJ2-7; a possible D gene is TRBD2 (7 bases). CDR3 length: 15 amino acids. Trimming shortened V by 3 bases and J by 4 bases, and 16 bases separated the two germline ends. Germline lookup yields CDR1 SGHTA and CDR2 FQGNSA. The CDR3 here is CASSLGGGTAYEQYF. As DNA, the CDR3 is TGTGCCAGCAGCTTGGGGGGGGGCACAGCTTACGAGCAGTACTTC.

As regards this clone: The junction departs from the called germline gene at one end, perhaps through a read error. The chain has TRBV5-4 and TRBJ2-1, with TRBD1 matching 11 bases. The CDR3 runs 15 residues. CDR1 SGHNT and CDR2 YYREEE come from the germline V gene (reference sequence). The CDR3 DNA sequence: TGTGCCAGCAGTTTGGGGGACAGGGGGTTAAGGGAGCAGTTCTTC. It translates to CASSLGDRGLREQFF.

There are a few counts of this clone. The J gene is TRBJ1-1, the V gene TRBV5-1; D ambiguous. CDR1 and CDR2 from the germline V gene are SGHRS and YFSETQ. The CDR3 length is 15 residues. V shed 0 bases and J shed 1 base, with 10 bases lying between them. As DNA, the CDR3 is TGCGCCAGCAGCTTGGTGTCCTATCAGAACACTGAAGCTTTCTTT. Protein product: CASSLVSYQNTEAFF.

V is TRBV18 and J is TRBJ2-1, with TRBD2 matching 8 bases. From germline, CDR1 is KGHSH and CDR2 LQKENI. The V segment lost 5 bases and the J segment 7 bases; nucleotides outside the gene matches: 10. This CDR3 region has 15 residues. The CDR3 nucleotides read TGTGCCAGCTCAGGCACTAGCGGTTCTGGGAATGAGCAGTTCTTC. Protein: CASSGTSGSGNEQFF.

The rearrangement joins TRBV7-3 to TRBJ2-3; 8 nucleotides align to TRBD2. V lost 1 base, J lost 2 bases, and 5 bases stayed unmatched. In germline, CDR1 is SGHTA, CDR2 FQGTGA. This CDR3 is 16 amino acids long. The CDR3 here is CASSLMAGGLTDTQYF. For the CDR3, the DNA is TGTGCCAGCAGCTTAATGGCGGGGGGCCTCACAGATACGCAGTATTTT.

This clone was seen a handful of times. The chain uses TRBV4-1 and TRBJ2-7; 9 nucleotides match TRBD1. V lost 8 bases and J lost 1; bases outside the gene matches: 12. The CDR3 loop spans 16 amino acids. CDR1 and CDR2 (germline): MGHRA, YSYEKL. The CDR3 is CASGGQGWTTSYEQYF. The CDR3 region has the DNA TGCGCCAGCGGGGGACAGGGATGGACTACGTCCTACGAGCAGTACTTC.